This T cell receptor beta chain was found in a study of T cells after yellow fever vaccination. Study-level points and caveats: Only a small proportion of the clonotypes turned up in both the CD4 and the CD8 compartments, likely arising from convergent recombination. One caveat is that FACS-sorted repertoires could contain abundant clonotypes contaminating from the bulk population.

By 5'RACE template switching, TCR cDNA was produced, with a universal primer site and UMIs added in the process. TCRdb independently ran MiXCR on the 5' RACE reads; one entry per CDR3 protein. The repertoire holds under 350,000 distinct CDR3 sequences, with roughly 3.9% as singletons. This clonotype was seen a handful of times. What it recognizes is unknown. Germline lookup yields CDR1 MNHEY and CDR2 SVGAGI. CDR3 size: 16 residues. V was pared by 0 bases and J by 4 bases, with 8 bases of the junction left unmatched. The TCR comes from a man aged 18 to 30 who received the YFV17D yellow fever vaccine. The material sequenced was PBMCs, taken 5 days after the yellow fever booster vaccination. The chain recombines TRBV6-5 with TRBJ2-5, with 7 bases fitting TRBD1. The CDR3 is CASSYSMGQLLETQYF. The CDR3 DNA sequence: TGTGCCAGCAGTTACTCGATGGGACAGCTACTAGAGACCCAGTACTTC.